A selection of T cell receptor beta chains follows, all from one sample in a study of shared clonotypes between healthy human individuals. The data were produced by immunoSEQ multiplex PCR, yet TCRdb's version contains in-frame clones alone and is incomplete. The sample consists of about 550,000 clones, roughly 95% of them appearing once. Sequencing was carried out using naive CD8+ T cells sorted from blood. These receptor sequences come from a woman in her 30s in good health. The CDR3 runs from the conserved cysteine through the conserved F or W. Fields, in order: clone size, D gene, V gene, J gene, CDR3 protein, CDR3 DNA. A D gene is named only where the DNA matches it firmly. Clone sizes are given selectively: once, few, many, or a class where the clone is expanded.

clone_size: once; d_call: TRBD1; v_call: TRBV28; j_call: TRBJ1-3; cdr3_aa: CASSVWTGDLRNTIYF; cdr3_nt: TGTGCCAGCAGTGTCTGGACAGGGGACCTCCGAAACACCATATATTTT
clone_size: NA; d_call: NA; v_call: TRBV4-2; j_call: TRBJ2-7; cdr3_aa: CASSPSGTYEQYF; cdr3_nt: TGTGCCAGCAGCCCCTCGGGGACCTACGAGCAGTACTTC
clone_size: NA; d_call: TRBD1; v_call: TRBV11-1; j_call: TRBJ2-1; cdr3_aa: CASSFFPDEGAPLEQFF; cdr3_nt: TGTGCCAGCAGCTTTTTCCCCGACGAGGGGGCTCCCCTTGAGCAGTTCTTC
clone_size: NA; d_call: TRBD1; v_call: TRBV5-6; j_call: TRBJ1-4; cdr3_aa: CASSLWGGGVEKLFF; cdr3_nt: TGTGCCAGCAGCTTATGGGGAGGGGGCGTGGAAAAACTGTTTTTT
clone_size: NA; d_call: NA; v_call: TRBV4-1; j_call: TRBJ1-1; cdr3_aa: CASSQMLASEAFF; cdr3_nt: TGCGCCAGCAGCCAGATGTTAGCCAGTGAAGCTTTCTTT
clone_size: NA; d_call: NA; v_call: TRBV28; j_call: TRBJ2-3; cdr3_aa: CASSLSHPGLGCF; cdr3_nt: TGTGCCAGCAGTTTATCCCACCCGGGTTTAGGTTGTTTT
clone_size: once; d_call: TRBD2; v_call: TRBV27; j_call: TRBJ2-3; cdr3_aa: CASRYSAGEGADTQYF; cdr3_nt: TGTGCCAGCAGATACTCGGCGGGAGAAGGGGCAGATACGCAGTATTTT
clone_size: NA; d_call: TRBD2; v_call: TRBV4-1; j_call: TRBJ2-5; cdr3_aa: CASSPRTSGKETQYF; cdr3_nt: TGCGCCAGCAGCCCTCGGACTAGCGGGAAAGAGACCCAGTACTTC
clone_size: once; d_call: NA; v_call: TRBV13; j_call: TRBJ2-7; cdr3_aa: CASSYDRDWQYF; cdr3_nt: TGTGCCAGCAGCTACGACAGGGACTGGCAGTACTTC
clone_size: NA; d_call: NA; v_call: TRBV5-6; j_call: TRBJ2-7; cdr3_aa: CASSLQGSSSYEQYF; cdr3_nt: TGTGCCAGCAGCTTGCAGGGGTCGAGCTCCTACGAGCAGTACTTC
clone_size: NA; d_call: NA; v_call: TRBV7-9; j_call: TRBJ2-7; cdr3_aa: CASSPLMVRYEQYF; cdr3_nt: TGTGCCAGCAGCCCACTGATGGTTCGGTACGAGCAGTACTTC
clone_size: NA; d_call: TRBD2; v_call: TRBV5-1; j_call: TRBJ2-7; cdr3_aa: CASSLTSGTYEQYF; cdr3_nt: TGCGCCAGCAGCTTGACTAGCGGGACTTACGAGCAGTACTTC
clone_size: NA; d_call: NA; v_call: TRBV15; j_call: TRBJ2-2; cdr3_aa: CATRLDQNTGELFF; cdr3_nt: TGTGCCACCAGGCTGGATCAGAACACCGGGGAGCTGTTTTTT
clone_size: NA; d_call: TRBD1; v_call: TRBV19; j_call: TRBJ2-3; cdr3_aa: CASSIDIRTGGTDTQYF; cdr3_nt: TGTGCCAGTAGTATAGATATCCGCACAGGGGGCACAGATACGCAGTATTTT
clone_size: NA; d_call: NA; v_call: TRBV6-1; j_call: TRBJ2-7; cdr3_aa: CASSEWGLAGAGDEQYF; cdr3_nt: TGTGCCAGCAGTGAATGGGGGCTGGCGGGAGCCGGCGACGAGCAGTACTTC
clone_size: NA; d_call: TRBD2; v_call: TRBV5-6; j_call: TRBJ2-7; cdr3_aa: CASSREGRDHEQYF; cdr3_nt: TGTGCCAGCAGCCGTGAAGGGAGGGACCACGAGCAGTACTTC
clone_size: NA; d_call: NA; v_call: TRBV6-6; j_call: TRBJ1-2; cdr3_aa: CASSYLEGYTF; cdr3_nt: TGTGCCAGCAGTTACCTGGAAGGCTACACCTTC
clone_size: NA; d_call: NA; v_call: TRBV28; j_call: TRBJ2-2; cdr3_aa: CASSATGGASAGGYTGELFF; cdr3_nt: TGTGCCAGCAGTGCCACAGGGGGCGCCAGCGCGGGAGGGTACACCGGGGAGCTGTTTTTT
clone_size: NA; d_call: NA; v_call: TRBV25-1; j_call: TRBJ2-7; cdr3_aa: CASAAGQSYEQYF; cdr3_nt: TGTGCCAGCGCGGCAGGACAAAGCTACGAGCAGTACTTC
clone_size: NA; d_call: NA; v_call: TRBV7-9; j_call: TRBJ2-1; cdr3_aa: CASSPLPIF; cdr3_nt: TGTGCCAGCAGCCCCCTTCCTATCTTC
clone_size: NA; d_call: NA; v_call: TRBV5-5; j_call: TRBJ2-5; cdr3_aa: CASSPDRGETQYF; cdr3_nt: TGTGCCAGCAGCCCAGATCGGGGGGAGACCCAGTACTTC
clone_size: NA; d_call: TRBD1; v_call: TRBV19; j_call: TRBJ2-5; cdr3_aa: CASSNKGQGEETQYF; cdr3_nt: TGTGCCAGTAGTAATAAAGGACAGGGAGAAGAGACCCAGTACTTC
clone_size: once; d_call: NA; v_call: TRBV28; j_call: TRBJ2-1; cdr3_aa: CASSFVGEQFF; cdr3_nt: TGTGCCAGCAGTTTTGTTGGGGAGCAGTTCTTC
clone_size: NA; d_call: NA; v_call: TRBV29-1; j_call: TRBJ2-1; cdr3_aa: CSVPTMGYNEQFF; cdr3_nt: TGCAGCGTTCCAACCATGGGCTACAATGAGCAGTTCTTC
clone_size: NA; d_call: TRBD2; v_call: TRBV27; j_call: TRBJ2-2; cdr3_aa: CASSSGTSGRAGELFF; cdr3_nt: TGTGCCAGCAGTTCAGGGACTAGCGGGAGGGCCGGGGAGCTGTTTTTT
clone_size: NA; d_call: TRBD1; v_call: TRBV5-1; j_call: TRBJ2-7; cdr3_aa: CASSHRPGQPYEQYF; cdr3_nt: TGCGCCAGCAGCCATCGTCCGGGACAGCCCTACGAGCAGTACTTC
clone_size: NA; d_call: TRBD2; v_call: TRBV27; j_call: TRBJ2-7; cdr3_aa: CASSFSGVSSYEQYF; cdr3_nt: TGTGCCAGCAGTTTTAGCGGGGTGAGCTCCTACGAGCAGTACTTC
clone_size: NA; d_call: TRBD1; v_call: TRBV19; j_call: TRBJ2-7; cdr3_aa: CASSMQDRDNEQYF; cdr3_nt: TGTGCCAGTAGTATGCAGGACAGGGATAACGAGCAGTACTTC
clone_size: NA; d_call: NA; v_call: TRBV28; j_call: TRBJ1-6; cdr3_aa: CASSLFVYNSPLHF; cdr3_nt: TGTGCCAGCAGTTTATTCGTATATAATTCACCCCTCCACTTT
clone_size: NA; d_call: TRBD2; v_call: TRBV9; j_call: TRBJ2-7; cdr3_aa: CASSVGVLAGAYEQYF; cdr3_nt: TGTGCCAGCAGCGTAGGGGTCCTAGCGGGGGCCTACGAGCAGTACTTC
clone_size: once; d_call: TRBD1; v_call: TRBV2; j_call: TRBJ2-7; cdr3_aa: CASSILGTGTYEQYF; cdr3_nt: TGTGCCAGCAGTATCCTCGGGACAGGGACCTACGAGCAGTACTTC
clone_size: NA; d_call: TRBD2; v_call: TRBV9; j_call: TRBJ2-5; cdr3_aa: CASSVGLAQLPFFQETQYF; cdr3_nt: TGTGCCAGCAGCGTAGGACTAGCGCAACTACCCTTCTTCCAAGAGACCCAGTACTTC
clone_size: NA; d_call: NA; v_call: TRBV4-2; j_call: TRBJ1-1; cdr3_aa: CASSQELGVGTEAFF; cdr3_nt: TGTGCCAGCAGCCAAGAGCTGGGGGTCGGGACTGAAGCTTTCTTT
clone_size: once; d_call: NA; v_call: TRBV6-5; j_call: TRBJ1-1; cdr3_aa: CASSYSAGNTEAFF; cdr3_nt: TGTGCCAGCAGTTACTCGGCGGGGAACACTGAAGCTTTCTTT
clone_size: NA; d_call: TRBD1; v_call: TRBV13; j_call: TRBJ1-1; cdr3_aa: CASSTWTGANTEAFF; cdr3_nt: TGTGCCAGCAGCACGTGGACAGGGGCGAACACTGAAGCTTTCTTT
clone_size: NA; d_call: TRBD1; v_call: TRBV6-6; j_call: TRBJ2-7; cdr3_aa: CASSSRDRGYEQYF; cdr3_nt: TGTGCCAGCAGTTCTCGGGACAGGGGGTACGAGCAGTACTTC
clone_size: NA; d_call: NA; v_call: TRBV9; j_call: TRBJ2-7; cdr3_aa: CASSVGGAPYEQYF; cdr3_nt: TGTGCCAGCAGCGTTGGCGGGGCCCCCTACGAGCAGTACTTC
clone_size: NA; d_call: TRBD1; v_call: TRBV28; j_call: TRBJ2-5; cdr3_aa: CASSLGRDRVSETQYF; cdr3_nt: TGTGCCAGCAGTTTAGGGCGGGACAGGGTAAGCGAGACCCAGTACTTC
clone_size: NA; d_call: NA; v_call: TRBV5-4; j_call: TRBJ2-7; cdr3_aa: CASSPSRGTYEQYF; cdr3_nt: TGTGCCAGCAGCCCCTCACGGGGGACCTACGAGCAGTACTTC
clone_size: NA; d_call: TRBD2; v_call: TRBV27; j_call: TRBJ2-3; cdr3_aa: CASSFGPAGGSGTQYF; cdr3_nt: TGTGCCAGCAGCTTCGGGCCAGCGGGAGGATCGGGTACGCAGTATTTT
clone_size: NA; d_call: TRBD1; v_call: TRBV4-1; j_call: TRBJ2-1; cdr3_aa: CASSQDRGLYNEQFF; cdr3_nt: TGCGCCAGCAGCCAGGACAGGGGGCTGTACAATGAGCAGTTCTTC
clone_size: NA; d_call: NA; v_call: TRBV5-6; j_call: TRBJ2-1; cdr3_aa: CASSSAGLKYNEQFF; cdr3_nt: TGTGCCAGCAGCTCGGCGGGGCTCAAATACAATGAGCAGTTCTTC
clone_size: NA; d_call: NA; v_call: TRBV7-6; j_call: TRBJ2-5; cdr3_aa: CASSKDRSSIETQYF; cdr3_nt: TGTGCCAGCAGCAAAGACAGGTCCTCCATCGAGACCCAGTACTTC
clone_size: NA; d_call: TRBD2; v_call: TRBV7-2; j_call: TRBJ2-5; cdr3_aa: CASSIDGLATESETQYF; cdr3_nt: TGTGCCAGCAGCATAGACGGACTAGCGACGGAAAGCGAGACCCAGTACTTC
clone_size: NA; d_call: NA; v_call: TRBV5-4; j_call: TRBJ1-2; cdr3_aa: CASSLGSNYGYTF; cdr3_nt: TGTGCCAGCAGCTTAGGTTCTAACTATGGCTACACCTTC
clone_size: NA; d_call: NA; v_call: TRBV2; j_call: TRBJ1-1; cdr3_aa: CASRDGENTEAFF; cdr3_nt: TGTGCCAGCAGGGACGGGGAGAACACTGAAGCTTTCTTT
clone_size: NA; d_call: TRBD2; v_call: TRBV11-2; j_call: TRBJ2-2; cdr3_aa: CASSVGTSTSGELFF; cdr3_nt: TGTGCCAGCAGCGTGGGGACTAGCACGTCCGGGGAGCTGTTTTTT